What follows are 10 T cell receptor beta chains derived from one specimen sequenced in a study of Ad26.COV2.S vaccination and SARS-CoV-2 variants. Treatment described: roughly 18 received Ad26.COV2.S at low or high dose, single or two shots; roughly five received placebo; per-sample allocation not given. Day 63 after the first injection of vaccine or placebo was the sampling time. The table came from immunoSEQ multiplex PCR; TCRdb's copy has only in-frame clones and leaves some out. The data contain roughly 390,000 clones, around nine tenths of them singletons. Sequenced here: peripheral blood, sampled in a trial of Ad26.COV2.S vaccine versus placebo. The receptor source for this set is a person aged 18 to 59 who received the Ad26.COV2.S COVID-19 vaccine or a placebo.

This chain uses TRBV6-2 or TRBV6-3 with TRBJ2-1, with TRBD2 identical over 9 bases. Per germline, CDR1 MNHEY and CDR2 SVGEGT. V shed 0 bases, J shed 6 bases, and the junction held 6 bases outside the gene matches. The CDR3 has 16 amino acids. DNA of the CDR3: TGTGCCAGCAGTTACTCGAGCGGGGGGCGTCGCAATGAGCAGTTCTTC. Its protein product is CASSYSSGGRRNEQFF.

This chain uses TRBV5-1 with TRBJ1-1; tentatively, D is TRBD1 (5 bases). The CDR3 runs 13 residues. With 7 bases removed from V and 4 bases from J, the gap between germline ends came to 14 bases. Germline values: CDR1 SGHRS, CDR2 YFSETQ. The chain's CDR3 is CASAGTPGTEAFF. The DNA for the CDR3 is TGCGCCAGCGCCGGGACCCCCGGCACTGAAGCTTTCTTT.

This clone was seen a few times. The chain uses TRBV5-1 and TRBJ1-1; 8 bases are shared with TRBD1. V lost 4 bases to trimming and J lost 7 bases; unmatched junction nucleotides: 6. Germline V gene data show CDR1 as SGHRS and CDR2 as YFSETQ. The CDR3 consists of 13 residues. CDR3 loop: CASSPGQGIEAFF. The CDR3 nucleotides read TGCGCCAGCAGCCCCGGACAGGGCATTGAAGCTTTCTTT.

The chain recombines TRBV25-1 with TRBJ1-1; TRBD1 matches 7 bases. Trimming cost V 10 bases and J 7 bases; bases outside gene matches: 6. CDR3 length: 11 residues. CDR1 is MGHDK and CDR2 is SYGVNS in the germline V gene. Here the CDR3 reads CATQGDSEAFF. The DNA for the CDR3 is TGTGCCACCCAGGGGGACAGTGAAGCTTTCTTT.

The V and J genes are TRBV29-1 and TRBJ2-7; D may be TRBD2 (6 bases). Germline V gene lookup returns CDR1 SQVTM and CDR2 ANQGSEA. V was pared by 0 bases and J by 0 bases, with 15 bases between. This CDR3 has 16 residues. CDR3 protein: CSVEDLVGGSSYEQYF. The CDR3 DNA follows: TGCAGCGTTGAAGATCTTGTGGGGGGTAGCTCCTACGAGCAGTACTTC.

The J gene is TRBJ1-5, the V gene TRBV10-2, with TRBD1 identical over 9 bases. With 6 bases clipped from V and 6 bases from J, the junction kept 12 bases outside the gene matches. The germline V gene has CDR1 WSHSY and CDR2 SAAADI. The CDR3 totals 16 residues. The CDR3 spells CASSPRDREDGQPQHF. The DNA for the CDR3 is TGCGCCAGCAGCCCAAGGGACAGGGAAGATGGTCAGCCCCAGCATTTT.

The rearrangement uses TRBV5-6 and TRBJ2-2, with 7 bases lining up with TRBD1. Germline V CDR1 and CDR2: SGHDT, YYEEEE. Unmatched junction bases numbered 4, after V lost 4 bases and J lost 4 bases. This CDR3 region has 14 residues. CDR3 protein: CASSATGLTGELFF. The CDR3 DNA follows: TGTGCCAGCAGCGCGACAGGGCTCACCGGGGAGCTGTTTTTT. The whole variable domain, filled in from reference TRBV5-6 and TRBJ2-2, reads DAGVTQSPTHLIKTRGQQVTLRCSPKSGHDTVSWYQQALGQGPQFIFQYYEEEERQRGNFPDRFSGHQFPNYSSELNVNALLLGDSALYLCASSATGLTGELFFGEGSRLTVL.

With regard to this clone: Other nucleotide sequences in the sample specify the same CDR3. CDR3 coding DNA: TGTGCCAGCAGCTTAGGCGGGAACACTGAAGCTTTCTTT. Its protein product is CASSLGGNTEAFF. V usage is TRBV11-3 and J usage is TRBJ1-1; D is unclear. The germline V and J ends were trimmed by 1 base and 1 base, with 4 bases remaining between them. CDR1 and CDR2 from the germline V gene are SGHNT and YENEEA. The CDR3 spans 13 residues.

The CDR3 DNA is TGTGCCAGCAGTTTCAGTTATTCACCCCTCCACTTT. It codes for CASSFSYSPLHF. This chain connects TRBV27 to TRBJ1-6; D is undetermined. Trimming shortened V by 3 bases and J by 8 bases, and 5 bases separated the two germline ends. This CDR3 is built from 12 residues. From germline, CDR1 is MNHEY and CDR2 SMNVEV (reference sequence).

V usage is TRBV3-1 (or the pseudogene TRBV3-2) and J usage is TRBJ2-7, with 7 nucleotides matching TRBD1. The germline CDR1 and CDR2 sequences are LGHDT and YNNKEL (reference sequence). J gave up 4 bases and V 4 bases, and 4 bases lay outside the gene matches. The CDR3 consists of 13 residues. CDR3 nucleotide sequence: TGTGCCAGCAGCCGACAGGGTCCGTACGAGCAGTACTTC. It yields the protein CASSRQGPYEQYF.